This entry describes one T cell receptor beta chain. No cognate antigen has been identified for it. No quality values exist for individual bases; no much larger clone is one base distant. CD4+ T cells from unexposed donors were collected before the COVID-19 pandemic (2011-2018). Naive and memory CD4+ T cells were separated from cryopreserved PBMCs by first enriching for CD4 and then performing EasySep naive CD4+ T cell enrichment. The leukapheresis product for the unexposed donors was obtained through commercial purchase. Ficoll-Paque PLUS gradient centrifugation was used to isolate PBMCs from leukapheresis product or whole blood. PBMCs were either used fresh in the expansion assay or cryopreserved at -140 degrees C. The QIAamp Micro DNA Kit was used to extract genomic DNA from the CD4+ T cells. DNA from uncultured naive and memory CD4+ T cells underwent immunoSEQ TCR-beta sequencing at deep resolution. For the original study's pipeline: During preprocessing, nonproductive sequences were discarded, as were any CDR3s that did not begin with C, did not end with F or W, or were shorter than 7 amino acids. Cultured and uncultured naive and memory CD4+ repertoires were searched for CDR3s previously identified as spike- and CEF-reactive. CDR3 homology was quantified as pairwise Levenshtein distance, calculated with the stringdist R package after three terminal residues were trimmed from each end. Here the immuneACCESS table is served through TCRdb, limited to in-frame sequences with V and J called. Missing clones are a known gap in these copies; in checked studies unresolved V genes cover under half, and the rest lacks a known reason. V, J and clone size derive from that table, while D and trimming were established from the DNA sequence. The sample records under 90,000 clones, more than 85% of which are singletons. Together, the top ten hold under 0.25% of the sample.

The junction carries 14 bases between V and J, which are trimmed by 4 bases and 10 bases respectively. The CDR3 numbers 13 residues from cysteine through phenylalanine. CDR3 DNA only is kept here, 39 bases in frame from base 1. Per the germline V gene (reference sequence), GTSNPN is the CDR1 and SVGIG is the CDR2. The source of the sample is a study of CD4 T cells in relation to SARS-CoV-2 and coronaviruses (dated by TCRdb to the early 2020s). About the study as a whole: Shared crossreactive spike epitopes were mapped to their HLA restriction using patient-derived lymphoblastoid cell lines. At the level of individual TCR clonotypes, the study measured memory CD4+ T cell crossreactivity between SARS-CoV-2 spike protein and common cold coronavirus spike proteins. The Adaptive Biotechnologies TCR-sequencing kit was used for samples from a few pre-COVID donors and for the naive versus memory experiments, whereas the other data were Illumina-based. Expansion assays from other donors in the study were sequenced with a different, Illumina-based TCR-beta assay. Broader findings and caveats from the paper: Significantly weaker SARS-CoV-2-driven expansion was shown by crossreactive clones than by monoreactive clones, consistent with antigenic imprinting. The study was constrained by small numbers of patients and of tested TCRs. Sequencing of naive versus memory cells indicated that the assay detects memory recall responses, not primary responses primed during culture. Because no donor provided both pre-pandemic and post-infection samples, tracing the source of pre-existing responses was limited. Roughly 64% of donors had memory CD4+ clonotypes that crossrecognized SARS-CoV-2 and at least one common cold coronavirus spike. Because the crossreactivity analysis focused on spike protein, crossreactivity against other viral proteins was not assessed.

The chain employs TRBV30 and TRBJ1-6, with TRBD1 as a weak D call on 5 bases. This TCR derives from a human donor in good health. The sample taken for sequencing was naive CD4+ T cells from PBMCs. Per the publication, the cell subset or site label means: naive CD4+ T cells isolated by negative enrichment. The CDR3: CAWNSQGRSPLHF. The sequence in DNA is TGTGCCTGGAATAGCCAGGGTCGATCACCCCTCCACTTT.